The rows below give T cell receptor beta chains drawn from one sample of a study of glioma-infiltrating T cells after dendritic cell vaccination. Sequencing used immunoSEQ multiplex PCR; TCRdb keeps in-frame clones, though not all of them. Here the sample spans around 2,200 clones, around 80% being singletons. The source was tumor tissue, collected after dendritic cell vaccination. The receptor source for this set is a human donor with glioblastoma. The CDR3 runs from the conserved cysteine through the conserved F or W. The D gene is left open where the match is weak. The size of a clone is reported for some rows only, either as once, few or many, or as a class for expanded clones.

TRBJ2-7	TRBV28	NA	TRBD2	TGTGCCAGCATTGGGACTAGCGGCTACGAGCAGTACTTC	CASIGTSGYEQYF
TRBJ2-5	TRBV28	NA	TRBD1	TGTGCCAGCAGTCATGGGGGCAGGGGGAGAGAGACCCAGTACTTC	CASSHGGRGRETQYF
TRBJ1-2	TRBV10-3	NA	NA	TGTGCCACCGCTGTTCGGGGGGCAGATGGCTACACCTTC	CATAVRGADGYTF
TRBJ1-1	TRBV29-1	NA	TRBD1	TGCAGCGTGGGACAGGGGAACACTGAAGCTTTCTTT	CSVGQGNTEAFF
TRBJ2-1	TRBV18	NA	TRBD2	TGTGCCAGCCGAACCGGGACTACCACCTACAATGAGCAGTTCTTC	CASRTGTTTYNEQFF
TRBJ1-5	TRBV18	NA	NA	TGTGCCAGCTCACCACGGTCAGGGGATCAGCCCCAGCATTTT	CASSPRSGDQPQHF
TRBJ2-7	TRBV28	NA	TRBD2	TGTGCCAGCAGTCTTACGGCGGGGGTGGGGGAGCAGTACTTC	CASSLTAGVGEQYF
TRBJ1-5	TRBV4-1	NA	TRBD1	TGCGCCAGCAGCCAAGTTCGGGACAGGGGATTGGGGTCAGGGCAGCCCCAGCATTTT	CASSQVRDRGLGSGQPQHF
TRBJ1-2	TRBV4-2	NA	NA	TGTGCCAGCAGCCAAGAAAAGGGGGATTTGTGGTATGGCTACACCTTC	CASSQEKGDLWYGYTF
TRBJ2-7	TRBV7-8	NA	TRBD2	TGTGCCAGCGACTTCGGCCTAGCGGGAGCCTACGAGCAGTACTTC	CASDFGLAGAYEQYF
TRBJ2-1	TRBV25-1	few	NA	TGTGCCACGACTGCCTCGAGGGAGCAGTTCTTC	CATTASREQFF
TRBJ2-5	TRBV15	once	NA	TGTGCCACCAGCAGAGCCGGCAGGGGAACCCAAGAGACCCAGTACTTC	CATSRAGRGTQETQYF
TRBJ1-4	TRBV9	NA	NA	TGTGCCAGCAGCGTAGCGGGAGGTGATGAAAAACTGTTTTTT	CASSVAGGDEKLFF
TRBJ1-2	TRBV5-1	few	NA	TGCGCCAGCACCCCGGGAGGGGGTGGTAACTATGGCTACACCTTC	CASTPGGGGNYGYTF
TRBJ2-7	TRBV5-6	NA	NA	TGTGCCAGCAGCCCTTATAGCGAATCCTACGAGCAGTACTTC	CASSPYSESYEQYF
TRBJ1-2	TRBV28	large	NA	TGTGCCAGCAGCCCCCGGACTGACTATGGCTACACCTTC	CASSPRTDYGYTF
TRBJ2-5	TRBV4-1	NA	TRBD1	TGCGCCAGCAGCCAAGATCAGCTCTGGGACAGGGTTCTAGAGACCCAGTACTTC	CASSQDQLWDRVLETQYF
TRBJ2-7	TRBV6-5	NA	TRBD2	TGTGCCAGCAGTTACGGCCCTAGCGGTAGCTCCTACGAGCAGTACTTC	CASSYGPSGSSYEQYF
TRBJ1-2	TRBV28	NA	NA	TGTGCCAGCAGTTTATTTCAGGGGAACTATGGCTACACCTTC	CASSLFQGNYGYTF
TRBJ2-7	TRBV4-3	few	NA	TGCGCCAGCAGCCAAGCGGTAGCGACCTACTACGAGCAGTACTTC	CASSQAVATYYEQYF
TRBJ2-3	TRBV30	NA	NA	TGTGCCTGGAGTCTCCCGGTGACGCAGTATTTT	CAWSLPVTQYF
TRBJ2-7	TRBV4-2	few	TRBD2	TGTGCCAGCAGCCAAGGGGGTCGTCTAGCGGGAGTCCCCCCCTACGAGCAGTACTTC	CASSQGGRLAGVPPYEQYF
TRBJ2-7	TRBV4-2	NA	NA	TGTGCCAGCAGCCGACGCAGGGACTCCGCCGGGTACGAGCAGTACTTC	CASSRRRDSAGYEQYF
TRBJ1-5	TRBV19	once	TRBD1	TGTGCCAGTAGGACGGGACAGGGGAGGTATCAGCCCCAGCATTTT	CASRTGQGRYQPQHF
TRBJ2-7	TRBV4-3	NA	NA	TGCGCCAGCAGCCAAGTGTCAGGGACAAGCTCCTACGAGCAGTACTTC	CASSQVSGTSSYEQYF
TRBJ2-1	TRBV6-1	NA	TRBD1	TGTGCCAGCCTATCAACAGGGGGCCGAGGTAATGAGCAGTTCTTC	CASLSTGGRGNEQFF
TRBJ1-6	TRBV19	NA	NA	TGTGCCAGTAGTCCCCGCGCAGGGATAGAATCACCCCTCCACTTT	CASSPRAGIESPLHF
TRBJ2-3	TRBV9	NA	TRBD2	TGTGCCAGCAGCGTAGTTCCAGCGGGAGGGCCTCTCGGGACGCAGTATTTT	CASSVVPAGGPLGTQYF
TRBJ2-3	TRBV29-1	NA	NA	TGCAGCGTCGATGGGGAGACTAGCACAGATACGCAGTATTTT	CSVDGETSTDTQYF
TRBJ2-7	TRBV7-2	NA	NA	TGTGCCAGCAGAGTCGGAGGAATGGGGGAGCAGTACTTC	CASRVGGMGEQYF
TRBJ2-7	TRBV28	NA	NA	TGTGCCAGCAGTCCACGGGGTACCTACGAGCAGTACTTC	CASSPRGTYEQYF
TRBJ2-2	TRBV6-1	NA	NA	TGTGCCAGCAGTGCACAGGGTAACGGGGAGCTGTTTTTT	CASSAQGNGELFF
TRBJ2-2	TRBV10-3	few	NA	TGTGCCATCAGTTCCCTCAGGGTGGACACCGGGGAGCTGTTTTTT	CAISSLRVDTGELFF
TRBJ2-5	TRBV2	NA	NA	TGTGCCAGCAGTGAAATCGGGTCAGTCCAAGAGACCCAGTACTTC	CASSEIGSVQETQYF
TRBJ2-3	TRBV7-9	NA	TRBD1	TGTGCCAGCAGGGGTACAGGGGGCAGTCCAGATACGCAGTATTTT	CASRGTGGSPDTQYF
TRBJ1-1	TRBV6-5	NA	TRBD1	TGTGCCGCGAGAACAGGGGGCCCTTATGAGGCTTTCTTT	CAARTGGPYEAFF
TRBJ2-1	TRBV7-2	NA	NA	TGTGCCAGCAGCTTGGGGACTGGCCCCTACAATGAGCAGTTCTTC	CASSLGTGPYNEQFF
TRBJ1-1	TRBV7-9	NA	TRBD1	TGTGCCAGCAGCTATCCGGGACAGGAAAACACTGAAGCTTTCTTT	CASSYPGQENTEAFF
TRBJ1-4	TRBV9	NA	NA	TGTGCCAGCAGCCCCCGGGGGAGGCGGAATACTAATGAAAAACTGTTTTTT	CASSPRGRRNTNEKLFF
TRBJ1-5	TRBV19	NA	TRBD1	TGTGCCAGTAGTTTCGCAGGGGGCATTGAGCCCCAGCATTTT	CASSFAGGIEPQHF
TRBJ2-5	TRBV28	NA	TRBD1	TGTGCCAGCACCTGGGAGGGACAGGGGGTTTGGGAGACCCAGTACTTC	CASTWEGQGVWETQYF
TRBJ2-5	TRBV29-1	few	NA	TGCAGCGTCAGGGGAGAGGAGACCCAGTACTTC	CSVRGEETQYF
TRBJ2-1	TRBV27	NA	TRBD2	TGTGCCACCAGGATAGCGGGAGGACAAAATGAGCAGTTCTTC	CATRIAGGQNEQFF
TRBJ2-5	TRBV14	NA	TRBD2	TGTGCCAGCAGCCCGGCGGCTCCGGGACTAGCGGTGGAGACCCAGTACTTC	CASSPAAPGLAVETQYF
TRBJ2-1	TRBV7-9	NA	TRBD2	TGTGCCAGCAGCCTGGCTAGCGGGAGATCAGATAATGAGCAGTTCTTC	CASSLASGRSDNEQFF
TRBJ2-7	TRBV2	NA	NA	TGTGCCAGCAGTCCTCAGGGTCCCTCCGAGCAGTACTTC	CASSPQGPSEQYF
TRBJ2-1	TRBV5-1	NA	NA	TGCGCCAGCAGCTTGGGGCAGGCGCAGGATGAGCAGTTCTTC	CASSLGQAQDEQFF
TRBJ1-6	TRBV10-3	NA	NA	TGTGCCATCAGTGACTTGGTGGACGGAGGGAATTCACCCCTCCACTTT	CAISDLVDGGNSPLHF
TRBJ1-5	TRBV7-8	NA	TRBD1	TGTGCCAGCAGCTTAGTGGCAGGGGGCCAGCCCCAGCATTTT	CASSLVAGGQPQHF
TRBJ1-2	TRBV13	NA	TRBD1	TGTGCCAACAGCTTTTCAACCGACAGGGGGTCTGGCTACACCTTC	CANSFSTDRGSGYTF
TRBJ2-2	TRBV2	NA	TRBD1	TGTGCCACCACGGGACAGGGGGGTGTCACCGGGGAGCTGTTTTTT	CATTGQGGVTGELFF
TRBJ2-7	TRBV15	NA	NA	TGTGCCACCAGCAGAGATATTGGGGGGGCCCCGGAGCAGTACTTC	CATSRDIGGAPEQYF
TRBJ1-1	TRBV30	NA	NA	TGTGCCTGGAGTCTTGGGCAGGGTGGAGTCATAGGCAGGACTGAAGCTTTCTTT	CAWSLGQGGVIGRTEAFF
TRBJ2-4	TRBV7-2	NA	TRBD1	TGTGCCAGCAGCCCCGGACAGGGTTTGGACAAAAACATTCAGTACTTC	CASSPGQGLDKNIQYF
TRBJ2-1	TRBV9	NA	TRBD1	TGTGCCAGCAGCCTGGGACAGGGGGCCTACAATGAGCAGTTCTTC	CASSLGQGAYNEQFF
TRBJ2-1	TRBV11-3	NA	NA	TGTGCCAGCAGCTTAGGCGGCTCCTACAATGAGCAGTTCTTC	CASSLGGSYNEQFF
TRBJ1-1	TRBV27	once	TRBD1	TGTGCCAGCAGTTTGACAGGGCTGGGCACTGAAGCTTTCTTT	CASSLTGLGTEAFF